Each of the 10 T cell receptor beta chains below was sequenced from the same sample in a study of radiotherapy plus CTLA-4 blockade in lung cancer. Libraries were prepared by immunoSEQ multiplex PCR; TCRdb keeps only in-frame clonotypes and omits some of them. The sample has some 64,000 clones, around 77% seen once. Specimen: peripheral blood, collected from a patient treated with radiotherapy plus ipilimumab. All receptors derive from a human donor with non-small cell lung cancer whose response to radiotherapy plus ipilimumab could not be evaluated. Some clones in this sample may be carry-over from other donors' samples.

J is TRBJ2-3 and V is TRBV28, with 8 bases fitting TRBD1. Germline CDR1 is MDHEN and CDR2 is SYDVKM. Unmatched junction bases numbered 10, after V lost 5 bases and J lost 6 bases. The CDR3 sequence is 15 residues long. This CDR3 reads CASSPQGARIDTQYF. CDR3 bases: TGTGCCAGCAGTCCCCAGGGGGCTCGAATTGATACGCAGTATTTT.

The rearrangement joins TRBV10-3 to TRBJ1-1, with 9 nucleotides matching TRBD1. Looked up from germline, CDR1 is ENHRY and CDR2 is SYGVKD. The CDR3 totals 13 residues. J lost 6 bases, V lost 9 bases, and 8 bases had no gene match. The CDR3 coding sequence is TGTGCCATTCACAGGGGGCAGGGGTCTGAAGCTTTCTTT. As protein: CAIHRGQGSEAFF.

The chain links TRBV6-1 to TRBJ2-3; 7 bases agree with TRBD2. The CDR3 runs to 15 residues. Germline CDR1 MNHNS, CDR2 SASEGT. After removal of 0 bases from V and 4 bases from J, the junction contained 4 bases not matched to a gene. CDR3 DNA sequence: TGTGCCAGCAGTGAAGCGAAAGGACTAGCAGATACGCAGTATTTT. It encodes CASSEAKGLADTQYF.

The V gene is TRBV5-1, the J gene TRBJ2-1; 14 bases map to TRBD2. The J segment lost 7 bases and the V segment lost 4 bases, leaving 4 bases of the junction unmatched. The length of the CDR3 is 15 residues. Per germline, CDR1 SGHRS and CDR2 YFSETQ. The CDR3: CASSRLAGGQNEQFF. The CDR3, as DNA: TGCGCCAGCAGCCGACTAGCGGGGGGGCAGAATGAGCAGTTCTTC.

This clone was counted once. CDR3 region: CASSEVTTEAFF. CDR3 DNA sequence: TGTGCCAGCAGTGAGGTTACTACTGAAGCTTTCTTT. This chain connects TRBV2 to TRBJ1-1, with unresolved D. This CDR3 has 12 amino acids. V lost 3 bases and J 5 bases, leaving 7 bases between the germline ends. CDR1 and CDR2 from the germline V gene are SNHLY and FYNNEI.

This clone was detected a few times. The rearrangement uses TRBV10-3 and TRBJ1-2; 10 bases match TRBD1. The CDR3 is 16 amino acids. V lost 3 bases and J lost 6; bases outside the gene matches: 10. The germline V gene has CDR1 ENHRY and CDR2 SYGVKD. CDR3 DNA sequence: TGTGCCATCAGTGACCACGGACAGGGGGATCCAAATGGCTACACCTTC. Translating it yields CAISDHGQGDPNGYTF.

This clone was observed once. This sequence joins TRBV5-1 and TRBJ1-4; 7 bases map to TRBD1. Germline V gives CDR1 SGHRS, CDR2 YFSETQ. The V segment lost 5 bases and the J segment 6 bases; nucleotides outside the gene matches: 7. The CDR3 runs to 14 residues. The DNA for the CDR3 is TGCGCCAGCAGTTCCGGGACAGCTGATGAAAAACTGTTTTTT. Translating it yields CASSSGTADEKLFF.

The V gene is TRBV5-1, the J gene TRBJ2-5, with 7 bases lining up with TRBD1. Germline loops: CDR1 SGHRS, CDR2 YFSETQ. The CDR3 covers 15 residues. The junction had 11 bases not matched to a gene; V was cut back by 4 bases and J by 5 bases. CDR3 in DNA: TGCGCCAGCAGCGCCGGGGACAGCACCGAGGAGACCCAGTACTTC. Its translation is CASSAGDSTEETQYF.

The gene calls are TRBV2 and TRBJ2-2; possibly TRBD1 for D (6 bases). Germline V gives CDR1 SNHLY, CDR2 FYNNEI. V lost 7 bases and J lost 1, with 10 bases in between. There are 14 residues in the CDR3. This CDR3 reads CASKGTKNTGELFF. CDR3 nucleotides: TGTGCCAGCAAGGGGACAAAGAACACCGGGGAGCTGTTTTTT.

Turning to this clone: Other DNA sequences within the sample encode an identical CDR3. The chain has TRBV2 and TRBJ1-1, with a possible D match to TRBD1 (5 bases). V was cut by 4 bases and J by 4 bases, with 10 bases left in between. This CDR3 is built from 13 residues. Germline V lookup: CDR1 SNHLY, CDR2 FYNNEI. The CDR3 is CASSVVRGTEAFF. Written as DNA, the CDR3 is TGTGCCAGCAGTGTGGTTAGGGGCACTGAAGCTTTCTTT. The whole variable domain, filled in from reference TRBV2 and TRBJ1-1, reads EPEVTQTPSHQVTQMGQEVILRCVPISNHLYFYWYRQILGQKVEFLVSFYNNEISEKSEIFDDQFSVERPDGSNFTLKIRSTKLEDSAMYFCASSVVRGTEAFFGQGTRLTVV.